Presented here are 23 T cell receptor beta chains from one specimen sequenced in a study of blood T cells in healthy people across ages. Sample-barcoded 5' priming and a J-beta primer mix drove a second PCR of about 6 to 12 cycles. TCRdb used MiXCR to reprocess the 5' RACE reads, holding one entry per CDR3 protein. The top ten clones hold around 23% of a sample with roughly 1.9 million distinct CDR3 sequences, roughly 43% of them seen once. The sample comprised blood. These receptors came from a human donor in good health.

This clonotype was picked up a small number of times. The chain has TRBV30 and TRBJ2-5; no firm D call. This CDR3 region has 11 residues. Trimming took off 5 bases at V and 5 bases at J, with 9 bases between the two ends. CDR1 GTSNPN and CDR2 SVGIG come from the germline V gene (reference sequence). The CDR3 is CAWGEGETQYF. The DNA for the CDR3 is TGTGCCTGGGGAGAAGGGGAGACCCAGTACTTC.

About this clonotype itself: This may stem from a read error, because a much larger clone lies one nucleotide away. The chain links TRBV7-6 to TRBJ2-5, with D perhaps given as TRBD1 or TRBD2 (5 bases each). Near its end, the DNA agrees better with TRBJ2-7, so the J call may be wrong. Germline V gene data show CDR1 as SGHVS and CDR2 as FNYEAQ. The CDR3 is 12 amino acids. CDR3 sequence (DNA): TGTGCCAGTGGGACGGTGAGCTGCGAGCAGTACTTC. This sequence encodes CASGTVSCEQYF.

This clonotype was found many times. The V call is TRBV7-9, the J call TRBJ2-3; D might be TRBD2 (5 bases). The V end was cut by 1 base, the J end by 1 base, with 6 bases between. CDR3 length equals 14 residues. Germline values: CDR1 SEHNR, CDR2 FQNEAQ (reference sequence). The CDR3 sequence: CASSLVSGTDTQYF. The CDR3 DNA reads as TGTGCCAGCAGCTTAGTTAGCGGCACAGATACGCAGTATTTT.

The rearrangement links TRBV7-9 to TRBJ2-5, with 9 bases lining up with TRBD1. Unmatched junction bases numbered 7, after V lost 0 bases and J lost 11 bases. CDR1 SEHNR and CDR2 FQNEAQ come from the germline V gene (reference sequence). The CDR3 is 14 residues long. The CDR3 coding sequence is TGTGCCAGCAGCTTAGCCAGGACAGGGGAAAAGCAGTACTTC. Amino acids: CASSLARTGEKQYF.

This clonotype came up once. The gene calls are TRBV6-6 and TRBJ1-2; maybe TRBD1 (5 bases). In germline, CDR1 is MNHNY, CDR2 SVGAGI (reference sequence). The V end lost 5 bases, the J end lost 5 bases, and 18 bases lay between the germline ends. The CDR3 length is 15 residues. This CDR3 reads CASSTGTAARYGYTF. The CDR3 DNA reads as TGTGCCAGCAGTACGGGGACGGCGGCCCGTTATGGCTACACCTTC.

The chain joins TRBV20-1 to TRBJ1-2; no reliable D call. Trimming took off 2 bases at V and 4 bases at J, with 11 bases between the two ends. The CDR3 is made up of 13 amino acids. The germline gives CDR1 DFQATT, CDR2 SNEGSKA (reference sequence). This chain's CDR3 is CSARNQPSYGYTF. The CDR3 DNA follows: TGCAGTGCTAGAAACCAGCCTTCCTATGGCTACACCTTC.

The rearrangement uses TRBV20-1 and TRBJ1-2, with TRBD1 identical over 9 bases. Germline CDR1 is DFQATT and CDR2 is SNEGSKA (reference sequence). CDR3 length equals 12 residues. Trimming took 5 bases from V and 7 from J; bases not matched to a gene: 5. The DNA of the CDR3 is TGCAGTGCTTGGGACAGGGTAGTTGGCTACACCTTC. Translated: CSAWDRVVGYTF.

The chain uses TRBV20-1 and TRBJ2-7; D remains ambiguous. V shed 2 bases and J shed 2 bases, with 13 bases lying between them. This CDR3 contains 14 residues. CDR1 and CDR2 (germline): DFQATT, SNEGSKA (reference sequence). The CDR3 protein is CSARRRSWPYEQYF. As DNA, the CDR3 is TGCAGTGCTAGACGGAGATCTTGGCCCTACGAGCAGTACTTC.

The CDR3 region has the DNA TGTGCCAGCAGCGGGACAGAAGGGACCCAGTACTTC. As protein: CASSGTEGTQYF. The rearrangement joins TRBV2 to TRBJ2-5; 7 bases fit TRBD1. The CDR3 extends over 12 amino acids. Per the germline V gene, CDR1 is SNHLY and CDR2 is FYNNEI. With 6 bases clipped from V and 7 bases from J, the junction kept 5 bases outside the gene matches.

The chain uses TRBV4-2 and TRBJ2-7, with 10 positions matching TRBD1. Germline lookup yields CDR1 LGHNA and CDR2 YNFKEQ. This CDR3 is 15 amino acids long. V lost 4 bases and J lost 3; bases outside the gene matches: 6. The CDR3 bases are TGTGCCAGCAGCCTAGGGACAGGGGAATTCTACGAGCAGTACTTC. It translates to CASSLGTGEFYEQYF.

CDR3 region: CSARDSGEYTEAFF. The CDR3 DNA reads as TGCAGTGCTAGAGATTCGGGGGAGTACACTGAAGCTTTCTTT. V is TRBV20-1 and J is TRBJ1-1; TRBD1 is a possible D gene (5 bases). Trimming cost V 0 bases and J 3 bases, with 11 bases left between them. Germline loops: CDR1 DFQATT, CDR2 SNEGSKA (reference sequence). This CDR3 comprises 14 residues.

V usage is TRBV20-1 and J usage is TRBJ2-5; 7 bases agree with TRBD2. The CDR3 covers 19 residues. Germline V lookup: CDR1 DFQATT, CDR2 SNEGSKA (reference sequence). The junction had 24 bases not matched to a gene; V was cut back by 0 bases and J by 8 bases. CDR3 coding DNA: TGCAGTGCTAGAGATGGGAGCTCGCCGACTAGCCCCTCATCTGGAACCCAGTACTTC. Protein product: CSARDGSSPTSPSSGTQYF.

The chain carries TRBV11-3 and TRBJ2-7; 8 nucleotides line up with TRBD1. The CDR3 runs 13 residues. Germline lookup yields CDR1 SGHNT and CDR2 YENEEA. V shed 7 bases and J 2 bases; nucleotides not matched to a gene: 4. CDR3 loop: CASTTQGAYEQYF. For the CDR3, the DNA is TGTGCCAGCACGACACAGGGGGCCTACGAGCAGTACTTC.

This clonotype has more than one count but fewer than ten. V is TRBV27 and J is TRBJ2-7, with a tentative D call TRBD1 (5 bases). V lost 3 bases to trimming and J lost 3 bases, with 9 bases between them. CDR3 size: 13 residues. Germline V lookup: CDR1 MNHEY, CDR2 SMNVEV (reference sequence). CDR3 sequence: CASSFPGNYEQYF. In DNA, the CDR3 is TGTGCCAGCAGTTTCCCAGGGAACTACGAGCAGTACTTC.

This rearrangement joins TRBV7-8 to TRBJ2-5; D ambiguous. The J call may be wrong; the DNA end is better matched by TRBJ2-7. The CDR3 length is 15 residues. The germline CDR1 and CDR2 sequences are SGHVS and FQNEAQ. The chain's CDR3 is CASSLGDPAINEQYF. The CDR3 nucleotides are TGTGCCAGCAGCTTAGGCGACCCCGCGATCAACGAGCAGTACTTC.

V usage is TRBV7-6 and J usage is TRBJ2-3; 9 bases match TRBD1. V dropped 1 base and J dropped 0; count of bases not matched to a gene: 5. Germline V gene lookup returns CDR1 SGHVS and CDR2 FNYEAQ. The CDR3 has 17 amino acids. For the CDR3, the DNA is TGTGCCAGCAGCTTAGGGGAGACAGGGGGAAGCACAGATACGCAGTATTTT. Amino acid sequence: CASSLGETGGSTDTQYF.

The rearrangement links TRBV6-2 or TRBV6-3 to TRBJ2-1; either TRBD1 or TRBD2 may fit D (8 bases each). The germline CDR1 and CDR2 sequences are MNHEY and SVGEGT. The V gene lost 9 bases and the J gene lost 9 bases, with 24 bases spanning the gap. The CDR3 loop spans 15 amino acids. The CDR3 spells CASAQSGGTGGEQFF. In nucleotides, the CDR3 is TGTGCCAGTGCTCAAAGCGGGGGAACAGGGGGTGAGCAGTTCTTC.

The genes are TRBV3-1 and TRBJ1-2; no reliable D call. V lost 4 bases and J lost 4, with 16 bases in between. Germline loops: CDR1 LGHDT, CDR2 YNNKEL (reference sequence). The CDR3 is 15 amino acids. The CDR3 loop is CASSLRGFGSYGYTF. CDR3 coding DNA: TGTGCCAGCAGCCTACGTGGGTTCGGGAGCTATGGCTACACCTTC.

This chain uses TRBV12-3 or TRBV12-4 with TRBJ2-1, with a possible D match to TRBD1 (7 bases). The CDR3 has 13 residues. Trimming took 6 bases from V and 7 from J, leaving 13 bases between them. The CDR3 spells CASRAGTANEQFF. In nucleotides, the CDR3 is TGTGCCAGCAGGGCGGGGACAGCAAATGAGCAGTTCTTC.

This chain links TRBV9 with TRBJ1-2; D unclear. Per germline, CDR1 SGDLS and CDR2 YYNGEE. Trimming pared 4 bases from V and 5 bases from J, leaving 15 bases between. CDR3 length: 14 residues. Here the CDR3 DNA reads TGTGCCAGCAGCCTAGGGAACCTTAAGTATGGCTACACCTTC. Translated, it gives CASSLGNLKYGYTF.

A remark on this clonotype: Sequence at one end of the junction differs from germline and may be a read error. This chain uses TRBV28 with TRBJ1-2, with D perhaps TRBD1 (5 bases). Germline V gives CDR1 MDHEN, CDR2 SYDVKM. The CDR3 loop spans 15 amino acids. The CDR3 loop reads CASSAPGTALYGNTF. The CDR3, as DNA: TGTGCCAGCAGTGCACCCGGGACCGCATTATATGGCAACACCTTC.

This clonotype has only a few counts. The V gene is TRBV7-9, the J gene TRBJ2-5; 9 bases fit TRBD1. The J call may be faulty, since TRBJ2-7 better matches the DNA end. CDR3 length: 14 amino acids. Germline-derived CDR1 and CDR2 are SEHNR and FQNEAQ (reference sequence). CDR3: CASSHRDREDEQYF. CDR3 bases: TGTGCCAGCAGCCACCGGGACAGGGAGGACGAGCAGTACTTC.

The genes are TRBV29-1 and TRBJ1-1; D is possibly TRBD1 (5 bases). V was pared by 8 bases and J by 1 base, with 14 bases between. Germline-derived CDR1 and CDR2 are SQVTM and ANQGSEA. CDR3 length: 13 residues. The CDR3 coding sequence is TGCAGCTCCGAACAGGCGACGAACACTGAAGCTTTCTTT. Amino acid sequence: CSSEQATNTEAFF.